One sample yielded the 25 T cell receptor beta chains listed below, sequenced in a study of CXCR3-negative and CXCR3-positive naive CD8 T cells. 5' RACE that incorporated UMI labels was used to prepare the TRB cDNA libraries. Reanalyzing the 5' RACE reads, TCRdb keeps one entry per CDR3 protein, without DNA. Its clone listing holds about 82,000 distinct CDR3 sequences. What was sequenced was naive CXCR3- CD8+ T cells from blood. Subset in this sample: CD45RO-CCR7+CD27+CD95- naive CD8+ T cells lacking CXCR3 (TNR3-). The receptors were sampled from a human donor in good health. Some clones in this sample may be carry-over from other donors' samples.

The chain recombines TRBV9 with TRBJ2-3; the D gene TCRdb calls, TRBD2, cannot be checked with no DNA. CDR1 and CDR2 from the germline V gene are SGDLS and YYNGEE. The CDR3 totals 15 residues. CDR3: CASSPPGLASDTQYF.

The chain recombines TRBV10-3 with TRBJ1-2. The germline V gene has CDR1 ENHRY and CDR2 SYGVKD. The CDR3 covers 16 residues. CDR3 sequence: CAISESTVDAEGGYTF.

The chain employs TRBV11-2 and TRBJ2-7. The CDR3 runs to 13 residues. Germline V gene lookup returns CDR1 SGHAT and CDR2 FQNNGV. The CDR3 is CASSPIRAHEQYF.

The chain links TRBV28 to TRBJ2-3; checking the TCRdb D call of TRBD1 is not possible without DNA. The CDR3 totals 16 residues. CDR1 and CDR2 from the germline V gene are MDHEN and SYDVKM. The CDR3 sequence is CASSPQAGVNTDTQYF.

The rearrangement joins TRBV28 to TRBJ1-4; TCRdb indicates TRBD1, and absent DNA this call remains unverified. This CDR3 is 14 amino acids long. Germline CDR1 reads MDHEN; CDR2 reads SYDVKM. The CDR3 protein is CASRLTGEGEKLFF.

CDR3 region: CSVEDGGQIGVYEQYF. This chain uses TRBV29-1 with TRBJ2-7; TCRdb indicates TRBD1, and absent DNA this call remains unverified. Germline-derived CDR1 and CDR2 are SQVTM and ANQGSEA. The CDR3 loop spans 16 amino acids.

This chain joins TRBV7-9 and TRBJ2-7; TCRdb names TRBD1, which stays unverified in the absence of DNA. CDR3 length: 15 residues. Per germline, CDR1 SEHNR and CDR2 FQNEAQ (reference sequence). The CDR3 reads CASSARGRPTYEQYF.

This chain uses TRBV29-1 with TRBJ2-3; TCRdb indicates TRBD2, and absent DNA this call remains unverified. Germline V gives CDR1 SQVTM, CDR2 ANQGSEA. The CDR3 totals 18 residues. CDR3 protein: CSVYPPSGGSFSTDTLYF.

This chain uses TRBV5-1 with TRBJ2-1; TCRdb gives TRBD2 as the D gene, but with no DNA this cannot be confirmed. This CDR3 contains 14 residues. Germline-derived CDR1 and CDR2 are SGHRS and YFSETQ. The CDR3 sequence is CASSFGGGPNEQFF.

V gene TRBV9 combines with J gene TRBJ2-5; TCRdb returns TRBD1, unconfirmable since there is no DNA. Germline values: CDR1 SGDLS, CDR2 YYNGEE. The CDR3 has 16 residues. The CDR3 region is CASSIGQGAGQETQYF.

The chain joins TRBV4-3 to TRBJ2-1; the TCRdb call, TRBD2, lacks DNA for checking. This CDR3 contains 15 residues. CDR1 LGHNA and CDR2 YSLEER come from the germline V gene. The CDR3 region is CASSQIRGGYGEQFF.

This chain uses TRBV10-1 with TRBJ1-5. This CDR3 comprises 15 residues. CDR1 is WNHNN, CDR2 SYGVQD, per germline (reference sequence). The chain's CDR3 is CASSETERCNQPQHF.

The V and J genes are TRBV7-3 and TRBJ2-1; with no DNA, the TCRdb D assignment of TRBD1 cannot be verified. The CDR3 has 15 amino acids. Germline V gene data show CDR1 as SGHTA and CDR2 as FQGTGA. The CDR3 here is CASSKTGTAYNEQFF.

The chain combines TRBV12-3 or TRBV12-4 with TRBJ2-5; without DNA, the TCRdb call of TRBD2 cannot be checked. This CDR3 comprises 15 residues. The CDR3 spells CASSLDVREGETQYF.

The J gene is TRBJ2-3, the V gene TRBV2; there is no DNA to check the TCRdb D call of TRBD2. CDR1 SNHLY and CDR2 FYNNEI come from the germline V gene. The CDR3 is 15 amino acids. Here the CDR3 reads CASRLAGDLTDAQYF.

V usage is TRBV18 and J usage is TRBJ2-2; TCRdb picks TRBD1, but there is no DNA to check that call. The length of the CDR3 is 16 residues. Germline V CDR1 and CDR2: KGHSH, LQKENI. CDR3: CASSPLQGANTGELFF.

The rearrangement links TRBV28 to TRBJ2-1; TCRdb gives TRBD2 as the D gene, but with no DNA this cannot be confirmed. There are 16 residues in the CDR3. Germline V gene data show CDR1 as MDHEN and CDR2 as SYDVKM. The CDR3 here is CASSHLAGGSYNEQFF.

The V and J genes are TRBV9 and TRBJ2-4; as DNA is missing, the TRBD1 call by TCRdb cannot be tested. Germline CDR1 is SGDLS and CDR2 is YYNGEE. This CDR3 is 14 amino acids long. CDR3 amino acids: CASSDRDSKNIQYF.

This rearrangement joins TRBV19 to TRBJ2-7. The CDR3 is 14 residues long. CDR1 and CDR2 from the germline V gene are LNHDA and SQIVND (reference sequence). The CDR3 loop is CASSIVGDSYEQYF.

The chain combines TRBV28 with TRBJ2-1; the TCRdb call, TRBD2, lacks DNA for checking. This CDR3 has 16 amino acids. CDR1 and CDR2 from the germline V gene are MDHEN and SYDVKM. The CDR3 loop is CASSPMSSLIYNEQFF.

The J gene is TRBJ2-2, the V gene TRBV7-6; with no DNA, the TCRdb D assignment of TRBD2 cannot be verified. The CDR3 sequence is 16 residues long. Germline V gene sequence: CDR1 SGHVS, CDR2 FNYEAQ. The CDR3 reads CASSLPTSGGTGELFF.

The V and J genes are TRBV14 and TRBJ2-7. The germline gives CDR1 SGHDN, CDR2 FVKESK. This CDR3 is 12 amino acids long. CDR3 loop: CASSHQSYEQYF.

The rearrangement joins TRBV6-5 to TRBJ2-5; TCRdb lists TRBD1, though no DNA is available to test this call. Germline values: CDR1 MNHEY, CDR2 SVGAGI. This CDR3 is built from 16 residues. This chain's CDR3 is CASSPGQGASQETQYF.

V gene TRBV12-2 combines with J gene TRBJ2-1; TCRdb calls TRBD1, which cannot be checked without DNA. TRBV12-2 counts as a pseudogene. This CDR3 is built from 17 residues. This CDR3 is CASRLIASGGLINEQFF.

V and J are TRBV12-3 or TRBV12-4 and TRBJ1-2. CDR3 size: 11 residues. The CDR3 sequence is CAILGSYGYTF.